This T cell receptor (beta chain) was found in a study of blood T cell repertoires in COVID-19. Whole-study context: Samples representing acute and convalescent COVID-19 were sourced from the United States, Italy and Spain. PBMCs, B-cell-depleted T cells, or T cells were the source of the cDNA or gDNA that made up the material.

Clones were read by immunoSEQ multiplex PCR, and TCRdb kept only the in-frame ones, dropping some. The repertoire holds roughly 150,000 clones, about four fifths seen once, with roughly 2% in the top ten. Germline V CDR1 and CDR2: SGHTA, FQGNSA. The V and J ends lost 7 bases and 5 bases, in that order; junction bases with no gene match: 10. The CDR3 runs to 14 residues. The sequence was collected from a woman aged 80 or older with acute or convalescent COVID-19. The rearrangement uses TRBV7-2 and TRBJ2-5; 7 positions agree with TRBD2. The sequenced sample consisted of peripheral blood. CDR3 nucleotide sequence: TGTGCCAGCACCCTCATGGGGGGGTCGGAGACCCAGTACTTC. This gives the protein CASTLMGGSETQYF.